The 27 T cell receptor beta chains presented below share a single source sample, sequenced in a study of radiotherapy plus CTLA-4 blockade in lung cancer. Clones were read by immunoSEQ multiplex PCR, and TCRdb kept only the in-frame ones, dropping some. Counted here are approximately 52,000 clones, 75% to 85% occurring once; the ten biggest clones make up 8.5% to 9%. The material was peripheral blood, obtained from a patient treated with radiotherapy plus ipilimumab. The receptors derive from a human donor with non-small cell lung cancer who had a complete response to radiotherapy plus ipilimumab.

This rearrangement joins TRBV6-6 to TRBJ1-2; D gene uncertain. Trimming cost V 7 bases and J 8 bases, with 11 bases left between them. CDR1 is MNHNY and CDR2 is SVGAGI in the germline V gene (reference sequence). There are 11 residues in the CDR3. The CDR3 spells CASNQAIGYTF. The CDR3 nucleotides read TGTGCCAGCAATCAGGCCATCGGCTACACCTTC.

This chain uses TRBV7-2 with TRBJ2-3, with D possibly being TRBD2 (5 bases). Germline CDR1 reads SGHTA; CDR2 reads FQGNSA. The CDR3 loop spans 16 amino acids. With 9 bases removed from V and 0 bases from J, the gap between germline ends came to 19 bases. CDR3 sequence reads: CASTPRGHTSTDTQYF. CDR3 sequence (DNA): TGTGCCAGTACGCCGCGCGGGCATACTAGCACAGATACGCAGTATTTT. The complete variable domain, with remaining parts taken from reference TRBV7-2 and TRBJ2-3, reads GAGVSQSPSNKVTEKGKDVELRCDPISGHTALYWYRQSLGQGLEFLIYFQGNSAPDKSGLPSDRFSAERTGGSVSTLTIQRTQQEDSAVYLCASTPRGHTSTDTQYFGPGTRLTVL.

The genes are TRBV4-3 and TRBJ2-1; 7 bases are shared with TRBD1. The V gene end was trimmed by 0 bases and the J gene end by 1 base; junction bases not matched to a gene: 3. Per the germline V gene, CDR1 is LGHNA and CDR2 is YSLEER. The CDR3 runs to 16 residues. CDR3 DNA: TGCGCCAGCAGCCAAGAAACGGGACAGTCCTACAATGAGCAGTTCTTC. Translated, it gives CASSQETGQSYNEQFF.

This chain joins TRBV30 and TRBJ1-3; the D is unclear. V lost 3 bases and J 3 bases, leaving 15 bases between the germline ends. The CDR3 is made up of 15 amino acids. Germline V CDR1 and CDR2: GTSNPN, SVGIG (reference sequence). CDR3: CAWRDGRWVGNTIYF. For the CDR3, the DNA is TGTGCCTGGAGGGACGGGAGATGGGTTGGAAACACCATATATTTT.

The chain combines TRBV27 with TRBJ2-6, with 8 bases that match TRBD1. V dropped 10 bases and J dropped 2; count of bases not matched to a gene: 13. There are 17 residues in the CDR3. From germline, CDR1 is MNHEY and CDR2 SMNVEV (reference sequence). CDR3 protein: CATADRAKFAGANVLTF. The CDR3 DNA reads as TGTGCCACCGCGGACAGGGCCAAGTTTGCTGGGGCCAACGTCCTGACTTTC.

This chain links TRBV7-8 with TRBJ1-1, with 7 bases fitting TRBD1. Unmatched junction bases numbered 6, after V lost 4 bases and J lost 1 base. CDR1 SGHVS and CDR2 FQNEAQ come from the germline V gene. There are 15 residues in the CDR3. The CDR3 sequence is CASSSPHRGNTEAFF. CDR3 nucleotides: TGTGCCAGCAGCTCGCCCCACAGGGGGAACACTGAAGCTTTCTTT.

This clone came up once. In nucleotides, the CDR3 is TGCGCCAGCAGCTTGGAACAGTACACTGAAGCTTTCTTT. Translation gives CASSLEQYTEAFF. The chain recombines TRBV5-1 with TRBJ1-1; D gene uncertain. Deletions cut 0 bases from V and 3 bases from J, with 6 bases between. The V gene's germline CDR1 is SGHRS and CDR2 YFSETQ. The length of the CDR3 is 13 residues.

This rearrangement joins TRBV27 to TRBJ1-1; tentatively, D is TRBD1 (5 bases). CDR3 length equals 12 residues. Deletions cut 0 bases from V and 7 bases from J, with 6 bases between. In germline, CDR1 is MNHEY, CDR2 SMNVEV (reference sequence). CDR3 coding DNA: TGTGCCAGCAGTTTATCCGGGGGTGAAGCTTTCTTT. Its protein is CASSLSGGEAFF.

V is TRBV27 and J is TRBJ1-4; TRBD1 aligns across 8 bases. Per the germline V gene, CDR1 is MNHEY and CDR2 is SMNVEV (reference sequence). V lost 5 bases to trimming and J lost 8 bases; unmatched junction nucleotides: 10. This CDR3 region has 15 residues. CDR3 in amino acids: CASSQIRDRREKLFF. The CDR3 coding sequence is TGTGCCAGCAGTCAAATCCGGGACAGGCGGGAAAAACTGTTTTTT.

V gene TRBV7-9 combines with J gene TRBJ1-4; D might be TRBD1 (6 bases). Trimming took 2 bases from V and 7 from J, leaving 11 bases between them. From germline, CDR1 is SEHNR and CDR2 FQNEAQ (reference sequence). The CDR3 is 14 residues long. The CDR3 loop reads CASSLPGAPEKLFF. The DNA of the CDR3 is TGTGCCAGCAGCTTACCAGGGGCCCCTGAAAAACTGTTTTTT.

V is TRBV6-1 and J is TRBJ2-7, with D possibly TRBD1 on 5 matching bases. This CDR3 has 13 residues. Trimming took 0 bases from V and 4 from J, leaving 7 bases between them. The germline V gene has CDR1 MNHNS and CDR2 SASEGT. CDR3 bases: TGTGCCAGCAGTGAAGCAGCAGGGTACGAGCAGTACGTC. Translated, it gives CASSEAAGYEQYV.

In this sample, this clone turned up a few times. The chain recombines TRBV4-2 with TRBJ1-3, with 9 positions matching TRBD1. The V gene end was trimmed by 1 base and the J gene end by 4 bases; junction bases not matched to a gene: 14. From germline, CDR1 is LGHNA and CDR2 YNFKEQ. The CDR3 covers 19 residues. The CDR3 nucleotides are TGTGCCAGCAGCCAAGTGAATATCGGGACAGGGAGGGTCGGAAACACCATATATTTT. Translated: CASSQVNIGTGRVGNTIYF.

This sequence joins TRBV5-4 and TRBJ2-2; D is unclear. Trimming removed 3 bases from V and 6 bases from J, with 12 bases in between. CDR1 and CDR2 from the germline V gene are SGHNT and YYREEE (reference sequence). CDR3 length: 14 residues. CDR3 coding DNA: TGTGCCAGCAGCTCCCCGCAGGTCTCCGGGGAGCTGTTTTTT. Translating it yields CASSSPQVSGELFF.

V usage is TRBV10-3 and J usage is TRBJ2-3; 7 bases map to TRBD1. The CDR3 loop spans 16 amino acids. Per germline, CDR1 ENHRY and CDR2 SYGVKD. V dropped 0 bases and J dropped 3; count of bases not matched to a gene: 6. The CDR3 protein is CAISESGRGTTDTQYF. CDR3 sequence (DNA): TGTGCCATCAGTGAGTCGGGCAGGGGGACAACAGATACGCAGTATTTT.

CDR3 residues: CASSVRGSYEQYV. CDR3 sequence (DNA): TGTGCCAGCAGCGTCAGGGGATCCTACGAGCAGTACGTC. J is TRBJ2-7 and V is TRBV2; possible D gene TRBD1, 6 bases. V gave up 6 bases and J gave up 1 base, with 10 bases separating them. Germline-derived CDR1 and CDR2 are SNHLY and FYNNEI. The CDR3 contains 13 residues.

The V call is TRBV27, the J call TRBJ2-3, with D possibly being TRBD1 (5 bases). This CDR3 spans 15 amino acids. With 3 bases removed from V and 5 bases from J, the gap between germline ends came to 15 bases. From germline, CDR1 is MNHEY and CDR2 SMNVEV (reference sequence). This chain's CDR3 is CASSFGRAAVDTQYF. CDR3 sequence (DNA): TGTGCCAGCAGTTTTGGCAGGGCAGCAGTAGATACGCAGTATTTT.

This chain joins TRBV7-9 and TRBJ2-4; D uncertain. The CDR3 covers 13 residues. V gave up 2 bases and J gave up 6 bases, with 8 bases separating them. Germline CDR1 is SEHNR and CDR2 is FQNEAQ (reference sequence). The CDR3 sequence: CASSLNPVNIQYF. CDR3 DNA: TGTGCCAGCAGCTTAAATCCCGTAAACATTCAGTACTTC.

The chain uses TRBV14 and TRBJ2-7; 10 nucleotides align to TRBD2. V was pared by 4 bases and J by 1 base, with 10 bases of the junction left unmatched. Germline-derived CDR1 and CDR2 are SGHDN and FVKESK. CDR3 length: 17 amino acids. CDR3 sequence reads: CASSPFPTSGRSYEQYV. The CDR3 nucleotides read TGTGCCAGCAGCCCATTCCCGACTAGCGGGCGGTCCTACGAGCAGTACGTC.

This sequence joins TRBV7-6 and TRBJ2-5; D not resolved. The CDR3 is made up of 12 amino acids. V lost 5 bases and J lost 4, with 8 bases in between. Per germline, CDR1 SGHVS and CDR2 FNYEAQ. The CDR3 protein is CASSPSRETQYF. CDR3 nucleotides: TGTGCCAGCAGCCCGTCCAGAGAGACCCAGTACTTC. The full variable domain, with the rest looked up from reference TRBV7-6 and TRBJ2-5, is GAGVSQSPRYKVTKRGQDVALRCDPISGHVSLYWYRQALGQGPEFLTYFNYEAQQDKSGLPNDRFSAERPEGSISTLTIQRTEQRDSAMYRCASSPSRETQYFGPGTRLLVL.

The genes are TRBV7-2 and TRBJ2-5; D is possibly TRBD2 (5 bases). Germline V gives CDR1 SGHTA, CDR2 FQGNSA. The V gene lost 5 bases and the J gene lost 2 bases, with 6 bases spanning the gap. The CDR3 contains 12 residues. The CDR3 is CASSRGQETQYF. DNA of the CDR3: TGTGCCAGCAGCCGGGGACAAGAGACCCAGTACTTC.

This clone was counted between two and nine times. The CDR3 protein is CSVEDWTGWRTDTQYF. CDR3 nucleotide sequence: TGCAGCGTTGAAGATTGGACAGGGTGGCGCACAGATACGCAGTATTTT. The rearrangement uses TRBV29-1 and TRBJ2-3, with TRBD1 matching 8 bases. The CDR3 loop spans 16 amino acids. The trim removed 0 bases at V and 1 base at J, leaving 6 bases unmatched. Germline CDR1 reads SQVTM; CDR2 reads ANQGSEA.

The V call is TRBV19, the J call TRBJ1-2; D is undetermined. This CDR3 contains 14 residues. From germline, CDR1 is LNHDA and CDR2 SQIVND (reference sequence). V lost 1 base, J lost 4 bases, and 10 bases lay in between. The CDR3 DNA reads as TGTGCCAGTAGTATAGGGAGCCAGACCTATGGCTACACCTTC. It translates to CASSIGSQTYGYTF.

V is TRBV29-1 and J is TRBJ1-5; D ambiguous. This CDR3 is 13 amino acids long. Germline-derived CDR1 and CDR2 are SQVTM and ANQGSEA. The V and J ends lost 7 bases and 3 bases respectively, with 13 bases between them. CDR3 in DNA: TGCAGCGCCGCGGGAGGCCCCAATCAGCCCCAGCATTTT. Translated, it gives CSAAGGPNQPQHF.

The sample holds a few counts of this clone. The chain is built from TRBV10-3 and TRBJ2-7, with 9 bases fitting TRBD1. Germline CDR1 ENHRY, CDR2 SYGVKD. V lost 6 bases and J lost 5; bases outside the gene matches: 5. This CDR3 is 13 amino acids long. This chain's CDR3 is CAISTGTGNEQYV. Here the CDR3 DNA reads TGTGCCATCAGCACCGGGACAGGGAACGAGCAGTACGTC.

The chain couples TRBV5-6 to TRBJ1-4, with D maybe TRBD1 (5 bases). CDR1 SGHDT and CDR2 YYEEEE come from the germline V gene. The CDR3 runs 15 residues. The germline V and J ends were trimmed by 5 bases and 7 bases, with 18 bases remaining between them. The CDR3 nucleotides read TGTGCCAGCAGTTCCCAGGGTTCCGTGGGTGAAAAACTGTTTTTT. Residues: CASSSQGSVGEKLFF.

The rearrangement uses TRBV2 and TRBJ2-7; possible D gene TRBD2, 6 bases. Germline V lookup: CDR1 SNHLY, CDR2 FYNNEI. This CDR3 comprises 12 residues. V shed 2 bases and J shed 4 bases, with 6 bases lying between them. The CDR3 here is CASSERGYEQYF. Here the CDR3 DNA reads TGTGCCAGCAGTGAACGGGGGTACGAGCAGTACTTC.

This chain uses TRBV5-1 with TRBJ1-2; TRBD1 aligns across 9 bases. The CDR3 is made up of 13 amino acids. Germline loops: CDR1 SGHRS, CDR2 YFSETQ. J was trimmed by 7 bases and V by 2 bases; bases with no gene match: 3. The CDR3 is CASSLIQGAGYTF. The CDR3 nucleotides read TGCGCCAGCAGCTTAATACAGGGGGCTGGCTACACCTTC.